Listed here are 2 T cell receptor beta chains from one sample, sequenced in a study of T cell repertoires in cytomegalovirus infection. TCRdb redid the calling of the reads with MiXCR, one entry per CDR3 protein. The table lists approximately 700,000 distinct CDR3 sequences, about a third of them singletons. Sequenced sample: PBMCs. The receptors stem from a human donor in good health (CMV status not recorded). Some clones in this sample may be carry-over from other donors' samples.

J is TRBJ1-5 and V is TRBV11-2; a possible D gene is TRBD1 (6 bases). Germline values: CDR1 SGHAT, CDR2 FQNNGV. Trimming pared 5 bases from V and 10 bases from J, leaving 21 bases between. This CDR3 has 15 amino acids. CDR3 nucleotide sequence: TGTGCCAGCAGCCAAGGAGGGGGGGGGGTGAGCCCCCAGCATTTT. Translating gives CASSQGGGGVSPQHF.

This clonotype was observed a single time. The rearrangement links TRBV12-3 or TRBV12-4 to TRBJ2-7; D is perhaps TRBD2 (6 bases). The CDR3 runs 14 residues. Trimming left V 2 bases short and J 2 bases short, with 10 bases between. CDR3 sequence: CASSLWGETYEQYF. The CDR3 DNA is TGTGCCAGCAGTTTATGGGGGGAGACCTACGAGCAGTACTTC.